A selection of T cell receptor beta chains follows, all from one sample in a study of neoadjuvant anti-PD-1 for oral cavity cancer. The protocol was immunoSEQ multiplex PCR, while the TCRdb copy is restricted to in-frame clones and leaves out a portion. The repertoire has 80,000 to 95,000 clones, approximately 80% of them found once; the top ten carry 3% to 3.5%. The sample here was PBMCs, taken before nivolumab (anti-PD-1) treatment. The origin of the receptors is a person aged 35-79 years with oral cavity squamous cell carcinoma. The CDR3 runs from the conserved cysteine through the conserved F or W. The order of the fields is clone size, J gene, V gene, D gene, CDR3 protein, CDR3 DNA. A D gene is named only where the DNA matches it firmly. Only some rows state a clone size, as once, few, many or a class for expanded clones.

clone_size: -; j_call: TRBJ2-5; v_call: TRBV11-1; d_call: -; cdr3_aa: CASSLFDVTQYF; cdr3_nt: TGTGCCAGCAGCTTATTCGACGTGACCCAGTACTTC
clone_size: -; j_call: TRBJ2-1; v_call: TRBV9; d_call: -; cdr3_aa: CASSVGQGRDEQFF; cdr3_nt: TGTGCCAGCAGCGTAGGGCAGGGCAGGGATGAGCAGTTCTTC
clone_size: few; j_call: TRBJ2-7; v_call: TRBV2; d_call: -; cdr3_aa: CASREGYFEEQYF; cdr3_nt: TGTGCCAGCAGGGAAGGGTACTTTGAAGAGCAGTACTTC
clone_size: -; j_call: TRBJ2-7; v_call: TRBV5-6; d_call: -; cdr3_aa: CASSLSLEDPYEQYF; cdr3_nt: TGTGCCAGCAGCTTATCGCTGGAGGACCCCTACGAGCAGTACTTC
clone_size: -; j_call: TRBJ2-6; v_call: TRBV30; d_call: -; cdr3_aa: CAWSFSSGANVLTF; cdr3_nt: TGTGCCTGGAGCTTTAGCTCTGGGGCCAACGTCCTGACTTTC
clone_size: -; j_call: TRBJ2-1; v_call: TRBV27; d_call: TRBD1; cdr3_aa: CASTRQGRTYNEQFF; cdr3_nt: TGTGCCAGCACCAGACAGGGCAGGACCTACAATGAGCAGTTCTTC
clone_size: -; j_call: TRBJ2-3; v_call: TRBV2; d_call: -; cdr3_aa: CASRVGSTIGSDTQYF; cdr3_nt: TGTGCCAGCAGAGTGGGGAGCACAATCGGGTCCGATACGCAGTATTTT
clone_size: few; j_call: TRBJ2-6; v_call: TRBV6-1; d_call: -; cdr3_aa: CASSDIGSGANVLTF; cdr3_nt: TGTGCCAGCAGTGACATAGGGTCTGGGGCCAACGTCCTGACTTTC
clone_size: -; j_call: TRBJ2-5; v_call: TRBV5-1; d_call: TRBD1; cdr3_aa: CASSFTGARQETQYF; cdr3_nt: TGCGCCAGCAGCTTCACAGGGGCTAGACAAGAGACCCAGTACTTC
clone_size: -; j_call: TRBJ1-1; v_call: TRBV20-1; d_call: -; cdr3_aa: CSASLQGGAFF; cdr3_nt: TGCAGTGCTAGTCTACAGGGTGGAGCTTTCTTT
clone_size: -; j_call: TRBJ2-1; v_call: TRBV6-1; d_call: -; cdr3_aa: CASSEARGNEQFF; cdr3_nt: TGTGCCAGCAGTGAAGCCCGCGGCAATGAGCAGTTCTTC
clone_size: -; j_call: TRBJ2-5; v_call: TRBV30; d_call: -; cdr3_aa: CAWSGMLTQVGMALERETQYF; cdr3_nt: TGTGCCTGGAGTGGAATGCTAACACAGGTGGGGATGGCCCTTGAACGAGAGACCCAGTACTTC
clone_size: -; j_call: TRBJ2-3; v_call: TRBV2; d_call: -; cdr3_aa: CASSPGDWATGGADTQYF; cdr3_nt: TGTGCCAGCAGCCCAGGGGATTGGGCTACTGGGGGCGCAGATACGCAGTATTTT
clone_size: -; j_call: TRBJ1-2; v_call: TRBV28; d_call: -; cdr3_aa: CASSLASGVRGYTF; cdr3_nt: TGTGCCAGCAGTTTAGCGTCAGGGGTTCGAGGCTACACCTTC
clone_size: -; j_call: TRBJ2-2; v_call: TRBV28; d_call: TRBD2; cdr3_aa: CASSLLAATGELFF; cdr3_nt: TGTGCCAGCAGTTTACTAGCGGCCACCGGGGAGCTGTTTTTT
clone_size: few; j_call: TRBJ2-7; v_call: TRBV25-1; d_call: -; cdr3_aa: CASSDTLGYEQYF; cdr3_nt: TGTGCCAGCAGTGACACATTGGGATACGAGCAGTACTTC
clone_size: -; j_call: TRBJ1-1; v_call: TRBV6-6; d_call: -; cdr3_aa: CASSYVGGTEAFF; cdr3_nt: TGTGCCAGCAGTTACGTGGGGGGCACTGAAGCTTTCTTT
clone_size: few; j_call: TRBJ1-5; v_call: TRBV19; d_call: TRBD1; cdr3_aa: CASSIGTGNQPQHF; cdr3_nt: TGTGCCAGTAGTATCGGGACAGGGAATCAGCCCCAGCATTTT
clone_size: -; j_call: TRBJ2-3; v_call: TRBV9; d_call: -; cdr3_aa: CASNERSTDTQYF; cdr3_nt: TGTGCCAGCAACGAGCGGAGCACAGATACGCAGTATTTT
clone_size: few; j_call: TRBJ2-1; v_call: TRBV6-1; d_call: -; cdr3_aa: CASSESALGPYNEQFF; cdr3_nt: TGTGCCAGCAGTGAGTCAGCATTAGGGCCCTACAATGAGCAGTTCTTC
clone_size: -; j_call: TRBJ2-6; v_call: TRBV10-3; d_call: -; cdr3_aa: CAISEGEGSGANVLTF; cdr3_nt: TGTGCCATCTCTGAGGGTGAGGGCTCTGGGGCCAACGTCCTGACTTTC
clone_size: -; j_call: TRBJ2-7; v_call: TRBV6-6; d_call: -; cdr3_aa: CASSSTVPNPYEQYF; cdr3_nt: TGTGCCAGCAGTTCGACGGTACCCAACCCCTACGAGCAGTACTTC
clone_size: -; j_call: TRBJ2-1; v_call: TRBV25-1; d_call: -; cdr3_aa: CASSGRRPVWNNEQFF; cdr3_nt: TGTGCCAGCAGTGGGCGGCGGCCCGTCTGGAACAATGAGCAGTTCTTC
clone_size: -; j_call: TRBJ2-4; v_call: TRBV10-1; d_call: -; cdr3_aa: CASSVNPRDIQYF; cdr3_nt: TGCGCCAGCAGTGTTAACCCCAGGGACATTCAGTACTTC
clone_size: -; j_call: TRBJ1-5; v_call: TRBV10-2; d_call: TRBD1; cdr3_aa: CASSLQGDQPQHF; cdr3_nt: TGCGCCAGCAGTCTCCAGGGGGATCAGCCCCAGCATTTT
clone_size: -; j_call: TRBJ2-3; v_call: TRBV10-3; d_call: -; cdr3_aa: CAISPLRGESDTQYF; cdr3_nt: TGTGCCATCAGTCCTTTGAGGGGGGAATCAGATACGCAGTATTTT
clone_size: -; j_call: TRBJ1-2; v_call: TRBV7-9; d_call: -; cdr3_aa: CASSLAGYGYTF; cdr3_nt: TGTGCCAGCAGCTTAGCCGGCTATGGCTACACCTTC
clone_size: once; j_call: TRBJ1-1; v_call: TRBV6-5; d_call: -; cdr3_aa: CASRKEAPPEAFF; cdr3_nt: TGTGCCAGCAGGAAGGAGGCTCCGCCTGAAGCTTTCTTT
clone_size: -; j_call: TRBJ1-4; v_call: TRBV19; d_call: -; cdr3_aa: CASGGGAEKLFF; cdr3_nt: TGTGCCAGTGGGGGGGGAGCTGAAAAACTGTTTTTT
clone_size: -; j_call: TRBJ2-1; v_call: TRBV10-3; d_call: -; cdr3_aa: CAISGTGKYNEQFF; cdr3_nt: TGTGCCATCAGCGGGACCGGAAAGTACAATGAGCAGTTCTTC
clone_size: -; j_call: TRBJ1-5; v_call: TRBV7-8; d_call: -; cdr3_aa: CASTQTGNSNQPQHF; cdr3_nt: TGTGCCAGCACCCAAACAGGGAACAGCAATCAGCCCCAGCATTTT
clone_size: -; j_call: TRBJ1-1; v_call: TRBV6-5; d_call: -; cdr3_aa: CASSYSNRNTEAFF; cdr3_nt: TGTGCCAGCAGTTACTCGAACAGGAACACTGAAGCTTTCTTT
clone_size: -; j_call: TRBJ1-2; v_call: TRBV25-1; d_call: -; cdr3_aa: CASSESGWKSGYTF; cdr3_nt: TGTGCCAGCAGTGAATCAGGTTGGAAATCTGGCTACACCTTC
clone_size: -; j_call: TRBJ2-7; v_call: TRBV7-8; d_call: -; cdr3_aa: CASSQSAYEQYF; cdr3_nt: TGTGCCAGCAGCCAAAGTGCCTACGAGCAGTACTTC
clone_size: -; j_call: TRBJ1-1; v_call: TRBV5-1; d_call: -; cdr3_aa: CASSLARGGTEAFF; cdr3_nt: TGCGCCAGCAGCTTGGCCAGGGGAGGAACTGAAGCTTTCTTT
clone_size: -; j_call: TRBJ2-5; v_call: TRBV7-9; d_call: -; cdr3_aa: CASRSPNQETQYF; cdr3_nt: TGTGCCAGCAGGTCCCCTAACCAAGAGACCCAGTACTTC